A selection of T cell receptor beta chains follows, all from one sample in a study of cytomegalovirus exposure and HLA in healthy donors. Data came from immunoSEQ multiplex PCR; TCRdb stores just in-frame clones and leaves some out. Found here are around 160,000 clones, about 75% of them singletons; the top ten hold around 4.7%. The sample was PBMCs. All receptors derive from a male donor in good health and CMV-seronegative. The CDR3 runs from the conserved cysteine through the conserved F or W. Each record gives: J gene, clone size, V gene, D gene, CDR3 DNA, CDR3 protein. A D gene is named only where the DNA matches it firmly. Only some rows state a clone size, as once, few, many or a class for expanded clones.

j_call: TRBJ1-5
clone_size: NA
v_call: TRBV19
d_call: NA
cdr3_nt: TGTGCCAGTAGAAACTTACAGGGCCGCCAGCCCCAGCATTTT
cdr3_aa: CASRNLQGRQPQHF

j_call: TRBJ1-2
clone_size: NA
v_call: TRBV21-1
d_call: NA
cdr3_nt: TGTGCCAGCAGCAAAGACACAGGGGGCCCGAACTATGGCTACACCTTC
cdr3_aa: CASSKDTGGPNYGYTF

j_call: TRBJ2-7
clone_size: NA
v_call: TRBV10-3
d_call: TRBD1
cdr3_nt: TGTGCCATCAGTGAGGGACAGGGGGACTACGAGCAGTACTTC
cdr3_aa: CAISEGQGDYEQYF

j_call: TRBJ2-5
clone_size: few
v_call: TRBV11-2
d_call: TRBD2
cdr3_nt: TGTGCCAGCAGCTTAAATCGCGGGGGTGAGACCCAGTACTTC
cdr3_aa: CASSLNRGGETQYF

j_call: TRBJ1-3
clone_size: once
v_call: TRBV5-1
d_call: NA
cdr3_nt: TGCGCCAGCAGCTTGGACAGCTCTGGAAACACCATATATTTT
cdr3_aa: CASSLDSSGNTIYF

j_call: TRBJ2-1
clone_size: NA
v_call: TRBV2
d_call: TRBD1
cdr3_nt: TGTGCCAGCAGCTACGACCGGGACAGGGGATACAATGAGCAGTTCTTC
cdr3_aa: CASSYDRDRGYNEQFF

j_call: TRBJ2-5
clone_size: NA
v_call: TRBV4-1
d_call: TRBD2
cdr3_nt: TGCGCCAGCAGCCAAGGTAGTAGCGGGGCAGAGACCCAGTACTTC
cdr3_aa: CASSQGSSGAETQYF

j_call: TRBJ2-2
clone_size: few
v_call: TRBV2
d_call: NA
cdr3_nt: TGTGCCAGCAGTGAAGCGCTTTACTTCAGGGAGAACACCGGGGAGCTGTTTTTT
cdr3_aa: CASSEALYFRENTGELFF

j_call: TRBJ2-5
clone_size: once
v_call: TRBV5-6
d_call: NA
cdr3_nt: TGTGCCAGCAGCTTATTCTCCCGGGGAGAGACCCAGTACTTC
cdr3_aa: CASSLFSRGETQYF

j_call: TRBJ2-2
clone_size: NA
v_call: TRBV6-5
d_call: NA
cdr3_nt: TGTGTTGTAGTTGAGATCTCGAACACCGGGGAGCTGTTTTTT
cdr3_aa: CVVVEISNTGELFF

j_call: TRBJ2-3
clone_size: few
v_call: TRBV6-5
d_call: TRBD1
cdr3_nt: TGTGCCAGCAGCCTGCAGGGACAGGACGCAGATACGCAGTATTTT
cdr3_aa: CASSLQGQDADTQYF

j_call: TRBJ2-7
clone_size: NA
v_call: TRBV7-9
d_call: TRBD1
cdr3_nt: TGTGCCAGCAGCAGGCTGGGACAGGGTGTCCACGAGCAGTACTTC
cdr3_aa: CASSRLGQGVHEQYF

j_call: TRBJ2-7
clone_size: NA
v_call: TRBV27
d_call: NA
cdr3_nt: TGTGCCAGCAGTTTGAGGGAGACCTACGAGCAGTACTTC
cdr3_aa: CASSLRETYEQYF

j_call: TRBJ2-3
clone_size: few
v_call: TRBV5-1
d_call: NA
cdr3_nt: TGCGCCAGCAGCCCGGGACTCCTCGAGTTCACAGATACGCAGTATTTT
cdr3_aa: CASSPGLLEFTDTQYF

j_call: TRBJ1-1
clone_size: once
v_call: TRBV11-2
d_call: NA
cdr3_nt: TGTGCCAGCAGCTTAACGCAGGCTAACACTGAAGCTTTCTTT
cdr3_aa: CASSLTQANTEAFF

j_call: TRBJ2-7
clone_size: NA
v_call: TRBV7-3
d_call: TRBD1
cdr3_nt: TGTGCCAGCAGCCCGGCCGGGACAGGGGTACTATTCGACGAGCAGTACTTC
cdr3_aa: CASSPAGTGVLFDEQYF

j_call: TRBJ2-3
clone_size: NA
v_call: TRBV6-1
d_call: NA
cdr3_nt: TGTGCCAGCAGTGAAGGACTAGGGGACACAGATACGCAGTATTTT
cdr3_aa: CASSEGLGDTDTQYF

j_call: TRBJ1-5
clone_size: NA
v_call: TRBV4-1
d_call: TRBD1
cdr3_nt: TGCGCCAGCAGTCGATTTCCGGGGACAGTTGGGTCGCAGCCCCAGCATTTT
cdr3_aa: CASSRFPGTVGSQPQHF

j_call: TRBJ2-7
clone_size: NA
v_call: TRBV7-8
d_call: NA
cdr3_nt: TGTGCCAGCAGCCTCCGAGACGAGCAGTACTTC
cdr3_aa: CASSLRDEQYF

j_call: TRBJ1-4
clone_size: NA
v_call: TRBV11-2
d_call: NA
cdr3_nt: TGTGCCAGCAGCTTAGGGCGGCGGGCTGGGTCTAATGAAAAACTGTTTTTT
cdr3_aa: CASSLGRRAGSNEKLFF

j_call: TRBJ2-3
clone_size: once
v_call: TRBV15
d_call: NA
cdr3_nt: TGTGCCACCAGCAGAGTCCGACAGAGCACCACAGATACGCAGTATTTT
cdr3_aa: CATSRVRQSTTDTQYF

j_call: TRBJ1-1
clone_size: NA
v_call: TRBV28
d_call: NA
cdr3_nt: TGTGCCAGCAGTTCCGGGGGAACTGAAGCTTTCTTT
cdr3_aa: CASSSGGTEAFF

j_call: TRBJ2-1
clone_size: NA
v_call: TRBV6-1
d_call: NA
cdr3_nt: TGTGCCAGCAGACCCAGGGTAAGCTCCTACAATGAGCAGTTCTTC
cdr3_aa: CASRPRVSSYNEQFF

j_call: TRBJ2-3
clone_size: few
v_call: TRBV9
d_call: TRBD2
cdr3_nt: TGTGCCAGCAGCGCTGGGGGGGGTTCCGCATCGGATACGCAGTATTTT
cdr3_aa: CASSAGGGSASDTQYF

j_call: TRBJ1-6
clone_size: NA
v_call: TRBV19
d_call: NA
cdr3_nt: TGTGCCAGTACTGGGACAAGCTCCTATAATTCACCCCTCCACTTT
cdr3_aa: CASTGTSSYNSPLHF

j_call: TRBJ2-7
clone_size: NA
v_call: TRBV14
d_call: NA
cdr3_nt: TGTGCCAGCAGCCCCCGCCTCCCCGGAGGGGAGCAGTACTTC
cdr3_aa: CASSPRLPGGEQYF

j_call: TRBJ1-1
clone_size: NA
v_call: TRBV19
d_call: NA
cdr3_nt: TGTGCCAGTAGTATAAGTATTAGGGGGAACACTGAAGCTTTCTTT
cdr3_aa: CASSISIRGNTEAFF

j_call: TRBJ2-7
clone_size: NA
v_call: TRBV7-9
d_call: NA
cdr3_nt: TGTGCCAGCAGCTCTACATCGTCCGGGACTTACCCCTACGAGCAGTACTTC
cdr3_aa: CASSSTSSGTYPYEQYF

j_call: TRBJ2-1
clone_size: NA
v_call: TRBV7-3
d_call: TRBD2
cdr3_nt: TGTGCCAGCAGCTTACTGCCTAGCGGGGGCCTCGGCAATGAGCAGTTCTTC
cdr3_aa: CASSLLPSGGLGNEQFF

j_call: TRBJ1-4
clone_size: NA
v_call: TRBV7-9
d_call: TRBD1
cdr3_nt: TGTGCCAGCAGCCGGGGACAGCTTAATGAAAAACTGTTTTTT
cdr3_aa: CASSRGQLNEKLFF

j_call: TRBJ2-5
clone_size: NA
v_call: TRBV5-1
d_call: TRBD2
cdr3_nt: TGCGCCAGCTCTAGCGGGGGGGCCGCGGGAGAGACCCAGTACTTC
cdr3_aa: CASSSGGAAGETQYF

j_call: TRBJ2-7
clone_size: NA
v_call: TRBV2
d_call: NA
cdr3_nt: TGTGCCAGCAGCCCCGGGGGGACAGGACGCTACGAGCAGTACTTC
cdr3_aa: CASSPGGTGRYEQYF

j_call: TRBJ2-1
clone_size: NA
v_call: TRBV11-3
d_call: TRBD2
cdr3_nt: TGTGCCAGCAGCTTAGGGGCTAGCGGCAATGAGCAGTTCTTC
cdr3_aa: CASSLGASGNEQFF

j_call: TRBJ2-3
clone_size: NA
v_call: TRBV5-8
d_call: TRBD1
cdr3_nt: TGTGCCAGCAGCTTGGGCGGGACAGGGTTGAATACGCAGTATTTT
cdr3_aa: CASSLGGTGLNTQYF

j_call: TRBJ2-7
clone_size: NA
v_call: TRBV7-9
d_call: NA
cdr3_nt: TGTGCCAGCAGCGTTAGCAATCTCTACGAGCAGTACTTC
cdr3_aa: CASSVSNLYEQYF